A selection of T cell receptor beta chains follows, all from one sample in a study of T cells in localized non-small cell lung cancer. The assay was immunoSEQ multiplex PCR, and TCRdb's table has in-frame clones only and misses some. The table lists around 36,000 clones, 81% of them singletons. Material: peripheral blood mononuclear cells, obtained before any cancer treatment. The receptors originated from a male donor aged 60 or older with stage II lung adenocarcinoma. The CDR3 runs from the conserved cysteine through the conserved F or W. The order of the fields is V gene, D gene, clone size, J gene, CDR3 protein, CDR3 DNA. D genes are given only for firm matches. Size is stated for part of the rows, as once, few or many counts, or as a class when the clone is expanded.

TRBV7-2,TRBD2,once,TRBJ2-1,CASSPLQRGFYNEQFF,TGTGCCAGCAGCCCCCTCCAGCGGGGCTTCTACAATGAGCAGTTCTTC
TRBV28,NA,NA,TRBJ1-1,CASSLMSNTEAFF,TGTGCCAGCAGTTTAATGTCGAACACTGAAGCTTTCTTT
TRBV30,TRBD2,NA,TRBJ2-3,CAWSLLAGLEPQYF,TGTGCCTGGAGTCTATTAGCGGGACTCGAGCCGCAGTATTTT
TRBV28,NA,NA,TRBJ1-2,CASSLLASANYGYTF,TGTGCCAGCAGTTTATTGGCCAGCGCTAACTATGGCTACACCTTC
TRBV14,NA,NA,TRBJ1-1,CASSQGYPLGTEAFF,TGTGCCAGCAGCCAAGGTTATCCCCTCGGCACTGAAGCTTTCTTT
TRBV5-6,NA,NA,TRBJ2-1,CASSLDFGGPGDEQFF,TGTGCCAGCAGCTTGGATTTTGGCGGGCCAGGAGATGAGCAGTTCTTC
TRBV7-3,TRBD2,NA,TRBJ2-5,CASSLREGETQYF,TGTGCCAGCAGCTTAAGGGAGGGAGAGACCCAGTACTTC
TRBV19,NA,NA,TRBJ2-1,CASSTSLLTNEQFF,TGTGCCAGTAGTACCTCACTGTTAACCAATGAGCAGTTCTTC
TRBV29-1,NA,NA,TRBJ1-4,CSVVIREKLFF,TGCAGCGTTGTGATACGTGAAAAACTGTTTTTT
TRBV4-1,NA,NA,TRBJ1-1,CASSPGQRNTEAFF,TGCGCCAGCAGCCCGGGACAAAGGAACACTGAAGCTTTCTTT
TRBV16,NA,NA,TRBJ2-3,CASSQSRSVSDTQYF,TGTGCCAGCAGCCAATCGCGGAGTGTATCAGATACGCAGTATTTT
TRBV30,NA,NA,TRBJ1-1,CAWSLQENTEAFF,TGTGCCTGGAGTTTACAGGAGAACACTGAAGCTTTCTTT
TRBV5-6,TRBD1,NA,TRBJ1-1,CASSSRTGRLTEAFF,TGTGCCAGCAGCTCTCGGACAGGGCGGTTAACTGAAGCTTTCTTT
TRBV5-1,NA,NA,TRBJ1-4,CASSLAGANEKLFF,TGCGCCAGCAGCTTGGCGGGAGCTAATGAAAAACTGTTTTTT
TRBV5-8,NA,NA,TRBJ2-3,CASSSWDGGATQYF,TGTGCCAGCAGCTCGTGGGACGGAGGGGCTACGCAGTATTTT
TRBV6-5,NA,NA,TRBJ2-3,CASSGGPSQYF,TGTGCCAGCAGTGGTGGTCCTTCGCAGTATTTT
TRBV7-9,NA,NA,TRBJ2-7,CASSFNFGQSAEQYF,TGTGCCAGCAGCTTCAATTTCGGACAGTCGGCCGAGCAGTACTTC
TRBV7-2,TRBD1,NA,TRBJ1-1,CASSLISGQGGTEAFF,TGTGCCAGCAGCCTAATCTCGGGACAGGGTGGCACTGAAGCTTTCTTT
TRBV27,NA,NA,TRBJ2-7,CASRGWGSYEQYF,TGTGCCAGCAGGGGATGGGGCTCCTACGAGCAGTACTTC
TRBV9,NA,NA,TRBJ2-2,CASSVGARWGAGELFF,TGTGCCAGCAGCGTCGGGGCGCGGTGGGGGGCCGGGGAGCTGTTTTTT
TRBV15,TRBD1,NA,TRBJ1-2,CATSPEGGQIFYGYTF,TGTGCCACCAGCCCTGAGGGGGGACAGATCTTCTATGGCTACACCTTC
TRBV19,NA,NA,TRBJ2-1,CASSITGWNEQFF,TGTGCCAGTAGTATAACCGGGTGGAATGAGCAGTTCTTC
TRBV18,NA,NA,TRBJ1-1,CASSLLAVPTTEAFF,TGTGCCAGCTCTCTCCTCGCAGTGCCGACAACTGAAGCTTTCTTT
TRBV18,NA,once,TRBJ1-5,CASSPGGASQPQHF,TGTGCCAGCTCACCAGGGGGCGCGAGTCAGCCCCAGCATTTT
TRBV6-6,TRBD1,NA,TRBJ1-1,CASSAPGQGGTEAFF,TGTGCCAGCAGTGCCCCCGGACAGGGAGGCACTGAAGCTTTCTTT
TRBV27,NA,NA,TRBJ2-1,CASSFFGGTGTEDNEQFF,TGTGCCAGCAGTTTCTTTGGGGGGACCGGGACGGAAGATAATGAGCAGTTCTTC
TRBV4-3,TRBD1,NA,TRBJ1-2,CASSQEGLGQGGGYTF,TGCGCCAGCAGCCAAGAAGGCCTGGGACAGGGAGGAGGCTACACCTTC
TRBV29-1,NA,NA,TRBJ2-3,CSVEGVGGGSTDTQYF,TGCAGCGTTGAAGGAGTAGGTGGGGGTAGCACAGATACGCAGTATTTT
TRBV4-1,NA,NA,TRBJ2-7,CASSQGAYEQYF,TGCGCCAGCAGCCAAGGGGCCTACGAGCAGTACTTC
TRBV7-2,TRBD1,NA,TRBJ2-7,CASSYRQGGDEQYF,TGTGCCAGCAGCTACCGACAGGGGGGCGACGAGCAGTACTTC
TRBV6-6,NA,NA,TRBJ2-6,CASKTGANVLTF,TGTGCCAGCAAAACCGGGGCCAACGTCCTGACTTTC
TRBV30,NA,few,TRBJ1-1,CAWSYSTPPAFF,TGTGCCTGGAGCTACTCGACCCCGCCGGCTTTCTTT
TRBV25-1,TRBD1,NA,TRBJ1-2,CASTKGGGGYGYTF,TGTGCCAGCACCAAGGGAGGGGGCGGCTATGGCTACACCTTC
TRBV19,TRBD1,NA,TRBJ1-1,CASSIERSFRDRGTGTEAFF,TGTGCCAGTAGTATAGAAAGGTCCTTCCGGGACAGGGGGACGGGCACTGAAGCTTTCTTT
TRBV11-1,NA,once,TRBJ2-5,CASSSGGRETQYF,TGTGCCAGCAGCTCCGGCGGTAGGGAGACCCAGTACTTC
TRBV6-6,NA,NA,TRBJ1-2,CASSSQGRGDYGYTF,TGTGCCAGCAGTAGCCAGGGGCGAGGGGACTATGGCTACACCTTC
TRBV7-2,NA,once,TRBJ2-6,CASSTDSAGANVLTF,TGTGCCAGCAGCACCGATTCCGCTGGGGCCAACGTCCTGACTTTC
TRBV4-3,NA,NA,TRBJ1-2,CASSAGGGGNYGYTF,TGCGCCAGCAGCGCCGGTGGGGGGGGAAACTATGGCTACACCTTC